This passage covers 27 T cell receptor beta chains from one sample sequenced in a study of HIV-infected patients and healthy controls. TCRdb used MiXCR to reprocess the 5' RACE reads, holding one entry per CDR3 protein. The sample gives almost 65,000 distinct CDR3 sequences, around 21% of which show up once; approximately 1.5% is in the top ten. The specimen was CD4+ T cells from blood. These receptors all come from a human donor in good health.

This clonotype was observed at least ten times. This sequence joins TRBV6-2 or TRBV6-3 and TRBJ2-3; D uncertain. The CDR3 has 14 amino acids. V was trimmed by 4 bases and J by 1 base, leaving 9 bases between them. Germline CDR1 reads MNHEY; CDR2 reads SVGEGT. CDR3 DNA sequence: TGTGCCAGCAGTTTGTGGCAGGGCACAGATACGCAGTATTTT. Protein sequence: CASSLWQGTDTQYF.

The sample holds many counts of this clonotype. The V and J genes are TRBV6-2 or TRBV6-3 and TRBJ2-7; D might be TRBD2 (5 bases). The V gene's germline CDR1 is MNHEY and CDR2 SVGEGT. Trimming left V 4 bases short and J 9 bases short, with 19 bases between. The CDR3 is 14 amino acids. The CDR3: CASSSRLSWIGQYF. CDR3 coding DNA: TGTGCCAGCAGTTCCCGACTAAGTTGGATTGGGCAGTACTTC.

This clonotype was detected ten times or more. V is TRBV5-1 and J is TRBJ1-5; D unresolved. Germline assignment: CDR1 SGHRS and CDR2 YFSETQ. This CDR3 has 13 residues. Trimming shortened V by 4 bases and J by 5 bases, and 10 bases separated the two germline ends. CDR3 bases: TGCGCCAGCAGCCTCACAGTTGATCAGCCCCAGCATTTT. It translates to CASSLTVDQPQHF.

This chain uses TRBV29-1 with TRBJ1-3; 7 nucleotides agree with TRBD1. Germline CDR1 is SQVTM and CDR2 is ANQGSEA. The CDR3 spans 14 residues. The V and J ends lost 2 bases and 4 bases, in that order; junction bases with no gene match: 5. The CDR3 DNA follows: TGCAGCGTTGAACCCGGGACAGTCGGAAACACCATATATTTT. Its translation is CSVEPGTVGNTIYF.

This clonotype has a count of ten or more. The chain joins TRBV6-4 to TRBJ1-1; 7 bases fit TRBD1. The V segment lost 2 bases and the J segment 4 bases; nucleotides outside the gene matches: 7. The V gene's germline CDR1 is MRHNA and CDR2 SNTAGT. CDR3 length: 15 amino acids. CDR3 protein: CASSDLTGVPTEAFF. The CDR3 nucleotides are TGTGCCAGCAGTGACCTCACAGGGGTCCCCACTGAAGCTTTCTTT.

This clonotype was counted a few times. The gene calls are TRBV9 and TRBJ2-3; possibly TRBD2 for D (5 bases). The CDR3 is made up of 14 amino acids. V shed 0 bases and J shed 2 bases, with 7 bases lying between them. Looked up from germline, CDR1 is SGDLS and CDR2 is YYNGEE. CDR3 region: CASSVAGFTDTQYF. The CDR3 DNA is TGTGCCAGCAGCGTAGCGGGATTCACAGATACGCAGTATTTT. Filled out from reference TRBV9 and TRBJ2-3, the complete variable domain reads DSGVTQTPKHLITATGQRVTLRCSPRSGDLSVYWYQQSLDQGLQFLIQYYNGEERAKGNILERFSAQQFPDLHSELNLSSLELGDSALYFCASSVAGFTDTQYFGPGTRLTVL.

The gene calls are TRBV5-6 and TRBJ1-5, with D perhaps matching TRBD1 (5 bases). V was clipped by 3 bases and J by 1 base, with 14 bases between them. Germline V gene sequence: CDR1 SGHDT, CDR2 YYEEEE. This CDR3 comprises 16 residues. CDR3 nucleotide sequence: TGTGCCAGCAGCTGGGGGGGAGGGGTAAGCAATCAGCCCCAGCATTTT. Protein product: CASSWGGGVSNQPQHF.

This clonotype came up a few times. The chain is built from TRBV19 and TRBJ1-2; D possibly corresponds to TRBD1 (5 bases). Trimming stripped 7 bases from V and 7 bases from J, with 19 bases between. The CDR3 covers 14 residues. Germline assignment: CDR1 LNHDA and CDR2 SQIVND (reference sequence). This CDR3 reads CASIRTPKGGGYTF. The CDR3 nucleotides are TGTGCCAGTATAAGGACACCCAAAGGCGGTGGCTACACCTTC.

The rearrangement uses TRBV5-1 and TRBJ1-6; tentative D call: TRBD1 (5 bases). The V gene lost 5 bases and the J gene lost 8 bases, with 17 bases spanning the gap. The CDR3 covers 15 residues. Germline V gives CDR1 SGHRS, CDR2 YFSETQ. DNA for the CDR3: TGCGCCAGCAGAACACAGCCGGGGGTGGATTCACCCCTCCACTTT. This sequence encodes CASRTQPGVDSPLHF.

This clonotype was counted only a few times. The chain combines TRBV7-2 with TRBJ1-1, with 7 nucleotides matching TRBD1. The germline gives CDR1 SGHTA, CDR2 FQGNSA. The length of the CDR3 is 13 residues. V shed 4 bases, J shed 3 bases, and the junction held 2 bases outside the gene matches. The DNA for the CDR3 is TGTGCCAGCAGCTCCCAGGGGGACACTGAAGCTTTCTTT. This codes for CASSSQGDTEAFF.

Many counts were recorded for this clonotype. The gene calls are TRBV7-2 and TRBJ1-2; D may be TRBD1 (5 bases). The CDR3 runs 15 residues. Trimming pared 7 bases from V and 3 bases from J, leaving 18 bases between. The V gene's germline CDR1 is SGHTA and CDR2 FQGNSA. Written as DNA, the CDR3 is TGTGCCAGCATCCCTGGGGCCAGCGGTGACTATGGCTACACCTTC. It encodes CASIPGASGDYGYTF.

There are many counts of this clonotype. This chain uses TRBV7-2 with TRBJ2-7, with 9 bases matching TRBD2. Germline lookup yields CDR1 SGHTA and CDR2 FQGNSA. J gave up 2 bases and V 2 bases, and 4 bases lay outside the gene matches. The CDR3 is made up of 15 amino acids. This CDR3 reads CASSLRGGGAYEQYF. The CDR3 coding sequence is TGTGCCAGCAGCTTAAGGGGCGGGGGGGCCTACGAGCAGTACTTC.

This clonotype was picked up many times. The chain employs TRBV12-3 or TRBV12-4 and TRBJ1-1; D possibly corresponds to TRBD1 (6 bases). V was cut by 5 bases and J by 4 bases, with 11 bases left in between. The CDR3 has 13 residues. The CDR3 DNA sequence: TGTGCCAGCAGTGCTGACAGGACCACTGAAGCTTTCTTT. This translates into CASSADRTTEAFF.

This clonotype was recorded a few times. V gene TRBV9 combines with J gene TRBJ1-3; D is unclear. Germline loops: CDR1 SGDLS, CDR2 YYNGEE. V was cut by 0 bases and J by 0 bases, with 13 bases left in between. The CDR3 totals 17 residues. CDR3 protein: CASSVASGPRSGNTIYF. CDR3 DNA sequence: TGTGCCAGCAGCGTAGCCAGCGGCCCCCGCTCTGGAAACACCATATATTTT.

V usage is TRBV18 and J usage is TRBJ2-3; 9 bases are shared with TRBD2. The trim removed 6 bases at V and 5 bases at J, leaving 6 bases unmatched. The germline V gene encodes CDR1 KGHSH and CDR2 LQKENI. The CDR3 consists of 14 residues. CDR3 loop: CASSGLLAGDTQYF. For the CDR3, the DNA is TGTGCCAGCTCCGGGCTACTAGCGGGAGATACGCAGTATTTT.

The chain employs TRBV27 and TRBJ2-1; 8 nucleotides line up with TRBD1. The ends lost 2 bases at V and 0 bases at J; junction bases unmatched: 15. The CDR3 is made up of 20 amino acids. Germline V lookup: CDR1 MNHEY, CDR2 SMNVEV (reference sequence). The CDR3 nucleotides are TGTGCCAGCAGTTTAGTAGTTGGGACAGGTTTTTTTATCTCCTACAATGAGCAGTTCTTC. This codes for CASSLVVGTGFFISYNEQFF.

The V call is TRBV24-1, the J call TRBJ2-3; the match to TRBD2 covers 12 bases. The CDR3 is 16 residues long. Germline-derived CDR1 and CDR2 are KGHDR and SFDVKD. The ends lost 2 bases at V and 3 bases at J; junction bases unmatched: 2. The CDR3 coding sequence is TGTGCCACCAGTGATTCCGGACTAGCGGGGACAGATACGCAGTATTTT. This codes for CATSDSGLAGTDTQYF.

The chain is built from TRBV30 and TRBJ1-1, with D possibly TRBD1 on 6 matching bases. Germline CDR1 reads GTSNPN; CDR2 reads SVGIG (reference sequence). This CDR3 has 14 amino acids. Trimming took off 5 bases at V and 0 bases at J, with 13 bases between the two ends. The CDR3 reads CAWVPWTVNTEAFF. The CDR3 DNA reads as TGTGCCTGGGTACCCTGGACAGTGAACACTGAAGCTTTCTTT.

The chain carries TRBV5-1 and TRBJ1-1; the D gene is possibly TRBD1 (6 bases). This CDR3 comprises 15 residues. Trimming pared 0 bases from V and 0 bases from J, leaving 9 bases between. Germline V gene lookup returns CDR1 SGHRS and CDR2 YFSETQ. The CDR3, as DNA: TGCGCCAGCAGCTTGGAAGGGACATTGAACACTGAAGCTTTCTTT. It codes for CASSLEGTLNTEAFF.

This chain uses TRBV14 with TRBJ1-6; 9 bases agree with TRBD1. V trimming: 4 bases; J trimming: 7 bases; junction bases outside the gene matches: 11. Germline-derived CDR1 and CDR2 are SGHDN and FVKESK. The CDR3 has 17 residues. The CDR3 DNA reads TGTGCCAGCAGCCGAGAGATGCCGGGACAGGGAAATTCACCCCTCCACTTT. As protein: CASSREMPGQGNSPLHF. The whole variable domain, remainder taken from reference TRBV14 and TRBJ1-6, is EAGVTQFPSHSVIEKGQTVTLRCDPISGHDNLYWYRRVMGKEIKFLLHFVKESKQDESGMPNNRFLAERTGGTYSTLKVQPAELEDSGVYFCASSREMPGQGNSPLHFGNGTRLTVT.

This chain links TRBV27 with TRBJ1-5, with TRBD1 identical over 8 bases. The CDR3 sequence is 14 residues long. The ends lost 6 bases at V and 1 base at J; junction bases unmatched: 2. The germline V gene has CDR1 MNHEY and CDR2 SMNVEV (reference sequence). CDR3: CASSRTGSNQPQHF. The CDR3 region has the DNA TGTGCCAGCAGCCGGACAGGGAGCAATCAGCCCCAGCATTTT.

This clonotype has a handful of counts. The chain recombines TRBV7-3 with TRBJ1-6, with D possibly being TRBD1 (5 bases). CDR3 length: 15 amino acids. V was clipped by 0 bases and J by 5 bases, with 8 bases between them. Germline CDR1 is SGHTA and CDR2 is FQGTGA. The CDR3 DNA reads TGTGCCAGCAGCTTAACGGGACCGGATAATTCACCCCTCCACTTT. This translates into CASSLTGPDNSPLHF.

V and J are TRBV12-3 or TRBV12-4 and TRBJ2-3; 9 nucleotides agree with TRBD2. Trimming removed 6 bases from V and 2 bases from J; junction bases left unmatched: 6. This CDR3 region has 15 residues. This CDR3 reads CASRGSGGPTDTQYF. CDR3 bases: TGTGCCAGCAGGGGGAGCGGGGGGCCCACAGATACGCAGTATTTT.

This clonotype showed up many times. The V and J genes are TRBV10-3 and TRBJ2-1; 10 nucleotides agree with TRBD2. V trimming: 0 bases; J trimming: 10 bases; junction bases outside the gene matches: 6. Germline V CDR1 and CDR2: ENHRY, SYGVKD. This CDR3 is built from 15 residues. The CDR3 bases are TGTGCCATCAGTGAGTCTCGGCTAGCGGGGGCCGAGCAGTTCTTC. It specifies CAISESRLAGAEQFF.

In its sample, this clonotype was seen many times. The V and J genes are TRBV20-1 and TRBJ1-2; TRBD1 is a possible D gene (5 bases). Germline V CDR1 and CDR2: DFQATT, SNEGSKA (reference sequence). This CDR3 is 12 amino acids long. V was cut by 0 bases and J by 6 bases, with 8 bases left in between. The chain's CDR3 is CSARDSGNGYTF. CDR3 coding DNA: TGCAGTGCTAGAGATTCAGGGAATGGCTACACCTTC.

Many counts were recorded for this clonotype. The chain uses TRBV20-1 and TRBJ1-5; TRBD1 matches at 7 bases. Trimming at V came to 2 bases and at J to 4 bases, leaving 2 bases not matched to a gene. The CDR3 runs to 13 residues. Per germline, CDR1 DFQATT and CDR2 SNEGSKA (reference sequence). The CDR3 reads CSARRDRNQPQHF. The CDR3 DNA follows: TGCAGTGCTAGACGGGACAGAAATCAGCCCCAGCATTTT.

The rearrangement links TRBV7-9 to TRBJ1-5, with a tentative D call TRBD1 (6 bases). The V and J ends lost 4 bases and 7 bases respectively, with 11 bases between them. Germline CDR1 is SEHNR and CDR2 is FQNEAQ (reference sequence). The CDR3 runs 13 residues. The CDR3 DNA reads as TGTGCCAGCAGCTCTAGACAGGAACAGCCCCAGCATTTT. Its translation is CASSSRQEQPQHF. Drawing the rest from reference TRBV7-9 and TRBJ1-5, the complete variable domain is DTGVSQNPRHKITKRGQNVTFRCDPISEHNRLYWYRQTLGQGPEFLTYFQNEAQLEKSRLLSDRFSAERPKGSFSTLEIQRTEQGDSAMYLCASSSRQEQPQHFGDGTRLSIL.